The rows below give T cell receptor beta chains drawn from one sample of a study of human T cells and chemical hapten exposure. TCRdb itself ran the RACE reads through MiXCR, one entry per CDR3 protein. The data show over 55,000 distinct CDR3 sequences, 11% seen once. The sequenced sample was whole blood, obtained in connection with sensitization to the hapten diphenylcyclopropenone (DPC). These receptors were collected from a woman aged 45 to 65 with alopecia areata. Some clones in this sample may be carry-over from other donors' samples. Each CDR3 is given with its conserved first and last residue. The D gene is left open where the match is weak. The listing skips clone size in some rows; elsewhere it reads once, few, many or a size class.

V gene	J gene	D gene	clone size	CDR3 protein	CDR3 DNA
TRBV6-5	TRBJ2-6	.	many	CASSYLPYSGSSPLSGANVLTF	TGTGCCAGCAGTTACCTCCCCTATTCGGGTTCCTCACCTCTCTCTGGGGCCAACGTCCTGACTTTC
TRBV7-2	TRBJ2-1	.	.	CASSHLGLAGAPEQFF	TGTGCCAGCAGCCACCTTGGACTTGCGGGGGCCCCTGAGCAGTTCTTC
TRBV29-1	TRBJ2-3	.	.	CSVVQGSDTQYF	TGCAGCGTTGTCCAGGGGTCCGATACGCAGTATTTT
TRBV11-2	TRBJ2-3	.	many	CASSLVGGGGTDTQYF	TGTGCCAGCAGCCTCGTTGGGGGGGGCGGCACAGATACGCAGTATTTT
TRBV6-2/TRBV6-3	TRBJ1-1	.	.	CASSWSGGTEAFF	TGTGCCAGCAGTTGGTCCGGGGGCACTGAAGCTTTCTTT
TRBV28	TRBJ1-6	.	many	CASSLTRTVDNSPLHF	TGTGCCAGCAGCCTGACACGGACAGTAGATAATTCACCCCTCCACTTT
TRBV28	TRBJ2-7	.	.	CASSASLTYEQYF	TGTGCCAGCAGCGCGAGTTTAACCTACGAGCAGTACTTC
TRBV28	TRBJ2-7	.	.	CASSPHRDKYEQYF	TGTGCCAGCAGTCCCCACCGGGACAAGTACGAGCAGTACTTC
TRBV6-6	TRBJ1-2	TRBD1	many	CASREGGQDYGYTF	TGTGCCAGCAGGGAAGGGGGACAGGACTATGGCTACACCTTC
TRBV12-5	TRBJ2-1	.	few	CASGLAHFEQFF	TGTGCTAGTGGTTTGGCACACTTTGAGCAGTTCTTC
TRBV5-4	TRBJ2-3	.	.	CASSLGLGGGGTDTQYF	TGTGCCAGCAGCTTGGGACTAGGCGGGGGCGGCACAGATACGCAGTATTTT
TRBV6-5	TRBJ2-3	TRBD2	many	CASTRSGRTDTQYF	TGTGCCAGCACCCGTAGCGGGAGAACAGATACGCAGTATTTT
TRBV7-2	TRBJ2-1	TRBD2	many	CASSPRLAGEEQFF	TGTGCCAGCAGTCCCCGACTAGCGGGAGAAGAGCAGTTCTTC
TRBV5-1	TRBJ2-7	TRBD2	many	CASSLGRAGGPEEYEQYF	TGCGCCAGCAGCTTGGGCCGAGCGGGAGGGCCGGAGGAGTACGAGCAGTACTTC
TRBV7-2	TRBJ2-5	.	.	CASSLEYGTQYF	TGTGCCAGCAGCTTAGAGTACGGGACCCAGTACTTC
TRBV7-9	TRBJ1-6	.	few	CASSEILTTKLHSPLHF	TGTGCCAGCAGCGAAATCCTCACGACCAAATTACATTCACCCCTCCACTTT
TRBV6-1	TRBJ1-1	.	many	CASSKRLVEAFF	TGTGCCAGCAGTAAAAGGCTGGTTGAAGCTTTCTTT
TRBV7-9	TRBJ2-4	.	.	CASSRLLGKNIQYF	TGTGCCAGCAGCCGCTTATTGGGCAAAAACATTCAGTACTTC
TRBV11-2	TRBJ2-6	TRBD2	many	CASGRGASGGYSGANVLTF	TGTGCCAGCGGCCGAGGGGCTAGCGGGGGTTACTCTGGGGCCAACGTCCTGACTTTC
TRBV4-1	TRBJ1-2	TRBD1	many	CASSQAIQGDYGYTF	TGCGCCAGCAGCCAAGCAATACAGGGGGACTATGGCTACACCTTC
TRBV7-2	TRBJ2-7	.	many	CASSPARALHSEQYF	TGTGCCAGCAGCCCCGCCAGGGCCCTGCATTCTGAGCAGTACTTC
TRBV18	TRBJ2-5	TRBD1	many	CASSRGQTETQYF	TGTGCCAGCTCCAGGGGGCAGACAGAGACCCAGTACTTC
TRBV29-1	TRBJ1-1	.	many	CSVEASEGSGAFF	TGCAGCGTTGAAGCCTCAGAGGGGAGTGGGGCTTTCTTT
TRBV28	TRBJ2-7	TRBD1	few	CASSSPGQAPYEQYF	TGTGCCAGCAGTTCGCCGGGACAGGCCCCCTACGAGCAGTACTTC
TRBV2	TRBJ2-5	TRBD2	many	CASTGTTYQETQYF	TGTGCCAGCACGGGGACTACGTACCAAGAGACCCAGTACTTC
TRBV28	TRBJ2-3	.	.	CASSLTGRGTDTQYF	TGTGCCAGCAGTTTAACAGGGAGAGGCACAGATACGCAGTATTTT
TRBV7-2	TRBJ1-6	TRBD1	many	CASSLDRGRYNSPLHF	TGTGCCAGCAGCTTAGACAGGGGGAGGTATAATTCACCCCTCCACTTT
TRBV7-9	TRBJ2-2	.	.	CASSLVELATGELFF	TGTGCCAGCAGCTTAGTTGAACTTGCAACCGGGGAGCTGTTTTTT
TRBV18	TRBJ2-1	TRBD2	many	CASSLAGNEQFF	TGTGCCAGCTCACTAGCGGGGAATGAGCAGTTCTTC
TRBV4-3	TRBJ2-4	.	few	CASSQDGLANIQYF	TGCGCCAGCAGCCAAGATGGTCTAGCAAACATTCAGTACTTC
TRBV7-9	TRBJ1-5	.	many	CASSPGDYQPQHF	TGTGCCAGCAGCCCAGGAGACTATCAGCCCCAGCATTTT
TRBV2	TRBJ2-5	TRBD2	few	CASEGLAGETQYF	TGTGCCAGCGAAGGACTAGCAGGCGAGACCCAGTACTTC
TRBV3-1	TRBJ1-4	.	many	CASSQGVVSEKLFF	TGTGCCAGCAGCCAAGGGGTTGTCTCTGAAAAACTGTTTTTT
TRBV3-1	TRBJ1-6	.	many	CASSKPGFRGNSPLHF	TGTGCCAGCAGCAAACCAGGGTTTAGGGGTAATTCACCCCTCCACTTT
TRBV6-2/TRBV6-3	TRBJ2-1	.	few	CASSFRTQLGVNEQFF	TGTGCCAGCAGTTTCCGGACTCAATTGGGCGTCAATGAGCAGTTCTTC